This T cell receptor (beta chain) came from a study of human T cells and chemical hapten exposure. On the study more broadly: Skin on the upper inner arm, approximately 2 cm by approximately 2 cm in size, was sensitized with 2% DPC. A patient group, mainly female, showed alopecia areata, totalis or universalis.

Trimming cost V 3 bases and J 5 bases, with 8 bases left between them. The CDR3 consists of 13 residues. Documented time point: pre-sensitization, week 0. Treatment given: therapeutic diphenylcyclopropenone sensitization with weekly scalp DPC. This clonotype was observed a handful of times. TCRdb fed the RACE reads into MiXCR, producing one record per CDR3 protein. Of tens of thousands of distinct CDR3 sequences in the sample, roughly a tenth were seen once. Sequenced material: whole blood, taken in connection with sensitization to the hapten diphenylcyclopropenone (DPC). This receptor was obtained from a woman aged 40 to 55 with alopecia areata. Some clones in this sample may be carry-over from other donors' samples. V and J are TRBV12-3 or TRBV12-4 and TRBJ2-1; the D gene could be TRBD1 or TRBD2 (5 bases each). The CDR3: CASSFEGHNEQFF. CDR3 DNA: TGTGCCAGCAGTTTTGAGGGGCACAATGAGCAGTTCTTC.